A single sample gave rise to the 20 T cell receptor beta chains below, sequenced in a study of T cell responses to AZD1222 COVID-19 vaccine. The repertoire was sequenced with immunoSEQ multiplex PCR; TCRdb's copy has only in-frame clones and lacks some. The sample has 75,000 to 100,000 clones; 90% to 95% are singletons. The input for sequencing was peripheral blood, taken on day 0 of AZD1222 vaccination. The source of these receptors is an adult in good health.

V is TRBV24-1 and J is TRBJ1-1; no clear D. The CDR3 spans 13 residues. CDR1 and CDR2 (germline): KGHDR, SFDVKD. The V and J ends lost 0 bases and 10 bases respectively, with 11 bases between them. CDR3 sequence: CATSDLLTVSAFF. The DNA for the CDR3 is TGTGCCACCAGTGATTTGCTTACGGTATCAGCTTTCTTT.

This rearrangement joins TRBV15 to TRBJ2-7, with 7 bases identical to TRBD2. CDR1 is LNHNV, CDR2 YYDKDF, per germline (reference sequence). This CDR3 is 13 amino acids long. J was trimmed by 4 bases and V by 8 bases; bases with no gene match: 8. Here the CDR3 reads CATRGLAEYEQYF. The DNA of the CDR3 is TGTGCCACCCGGGGCCTAGCGGAGTACGAGCAGTACTTC.

This chain links TRBV5-5 with TRBJ1-4; the D is unclear. Per germline, CDR1 SGHKS and CDR2 YYEKEE (reference sequence). The CDR3 totals 16 residues. V lost 0 bases, J lost 5 bases, and 14 bases lay in between. The CDR3 DNA is TGTGCCAGCAGCTTGGCCCCCGGCAGCCGCAATGAAAAACTGTTTTTT. Its translation is CASSLAPGSRNEKLFF. The full variable domain, completed using reference TRBV5-5 and TRBJ1-4, is DAGVTQSPTHLIKTRGQQVTLRCSPISGHKSVSWYQQVLGQGPQFIFQYYEKEERGRGNFPDRFSARQFPNYSSELNVNALLLGDSALYLCASSLAPGSRNEKLFFGSGTQLSVL.

The chain carries TRBV6-5 and TRBJ1-2; a weak D match, TRBD1 (5 bases). This CDR3 is built from 13 residues. V shed 6 bases and J shed 6 bases, with 14 bases lying between them. The germline V gene encodes CDR1 MNHEY and CDR2 SVGAGI. CDR3 DNA sequence: TGTGCCAGCAGATCCCTAGGGGTAAATGGCTACACCTTC. Encoded protein: CASRSLGVNGYTF.

The chain carries TRBV2 and TRBJ2-2; D might be TRBD1 or TRBD2, each matching 5 bases. The germline CDR1 and CDR2 sequences are SNHLY and FYNNEI. The V end was cut by 8 bases, the J end by 5 bases, with 15 bases between. This CDR3 region has 14 residues. The CDR3 DNA reads as TGTGCCAGCCGGAGGAAACAGGAAACCGGGGAGCTGTTTTTT. Protein: CASRRKQETGELFF.

The chain uses TRBV12-3 or TRBV12-4 and TRBJ1-6; D remains unclear. Trimming cost V 3 bases and J 14 bases, with 14 bases left between them. CDR3 length: 13 amino acids. In DNA form, the CDR3 reads TGTGCCAGCAGTTTCTCGACGGATCGGGCCCTCCACTTT. Protein product: CASSFSTDRALHF.

This clone appeared once. J is TRBJ1-4 and V is TRBV7-9, with a tentative D call TRBD1 (5 bases). Germline CDR1 reads SEHNR; CDR2 reads FQNEAQ (reference sequence). The CDR3 extends over 16 amino acids. Trimming pared 1 base from V and 6 bases from J, leaving 15 bases between. CDR3 sequence reads: CASSLGNKRGDEKLFF. The CDR3 DNA sequence: TGTGCCAGCAGCTTAGGCAATAAGAGGGGAGATGAAAAACTGTTTTTT.

The genes are TRBV5-1 and TRBJ2-7, with D perhaps TRBD2 (6 bases). Germline V lookup: CDR1 SGHRS, CDR2 YFSETQ. The CDR3 has 14 residues. V lost 4 bases and J 4 bases, leaving 15 bases between the germline ends. CDR3 protein: CASSRRENGYEQYF. The CDR3 DNA is TGCGCCAGCAGCCGGAGGGAGAACGGTTACGAGCAGTACTTC.

CDR3 sequence (DNA): TGTGCCAGCAGTCCCACTTACCGGGACAGAGGGTACGAGCAGTACTTC. Its protein is CASSPTYRDRGYEQYF. J is TRBJ2-7 and V is TRBV27, with TRBD1 identical over 7 bases. Germline lookup yields CDR1 MNHEY and CDR2 SMNVEV (reference sequence). The CDR3 is 16 amino acids. V shed 5 bases, J shed 4 bases, and the junction held 14 bases outside the gene matches.

This clone was recorded a few times. This sequence joins TRBV10-2 and TRBJ1-3; possibly TRBD1 for D (5 bases). CDR3 size: 14 residues. Per germline, CDR1 WSHSY and CDR2 SAAADI. V lost 5 bases, J lost 3 bases, and 11 bases lay in between. CDR3 in DNA: TGCGCCAGCAGTCGAGGGGCCGATGGAAACACCATATATTTT. As protein: CASSRGADGNTIYF.

The rearrangement joins TRBV5-4 to TRBJ2-5, with no clear D. Trimming removed 1 base at V and 2 bases at J, with 12 bases between. CDR1 is SGHNT, CDR2 YYREEE, per germline (reference sequence). The CDR3 is made up of 15 amino acids. In DNA, the CDR3 is TGTGCCAGCAGCTTGATGTCGAGGAGACAAGAGACCCAGTACTTC. Encoded protein: CASSLMSRRQETQYF.

The chain uses TRBV4-1 and TRBJ2-7; D might be TRBD1 (5 bases). V dropped 4 bases and J dropped 0 bases, with 7 bases sitting between them. The CDR3 covers 13 residues. The germline V gene encodes CDR1 MGHRA and CDR2 YSYEKL. The CDR3 is CASSLDSSYEQYF. DNA of the CDR3: TGCGCCAGCAGCCTCGACAGCTCCTACGAGCAGTACTTC.

The rearrangement uses TRBV3-1 (or the pseudogene TRBV3-2) and TRBJ2-3, with D perhaps matching TRBD2 (6 bases). The V end lost 5 bases, the J end lost 11 bases, and 17 bases lay between the germline ends. Germline V gene data show CDR1 as LGHDT and CDR2 as YNNKEL (reference sequence). CDR3 size: 13 residues. The CDR3 DNA is TGTGCCAGCAGCATCGGGACTCCAAGAAGGCAGTATTTT. Protein: CASSIGTPRRQYF.

In DNA, the CDR3 is TGTGCCAGCAGCCCGGACGTTTCCTACGAGCAGTACTTC. This encodes CASSPDVSYEQYF. V is TRBV7-9 and J is TRBJ2-7; D is undetermined. The CDR3 has 13 amino acids. Germline loops: CDR1 SEHNR, CDR2 FQNEAQ (reference sequence). Trimming stripped 5 bases from V and 1 base from J, with 9 bases between.

This chain uses TRBV19 with TRBJ2-6; no reliable D call. V shed 9 bases and J shed 0 bases, with 12 bases lying between them. Germline V gene sequence: CDR1 LNHDA, CDR2 SQIVND (reference sequence). The CDR3 is 15 residues long. This CDR3 is CASRFTDSGANVLTF. CDR3 nucleotide sequence: TGTGCCAGCCGATTTACAGACTCTGGGGCCAACGTCCTGACTTTC.

This clone has only one observation. V usage is TRBV6-5 and J usage is TRBJ2-7; D is undetermined. Germline loops: CDR1 MNHEY, CDR2 SVGAGI. V lost 5 bases to trimming and J lost 0 bases, with 14 bases between them. The CDR3 consists of 15 residues. This CDR3 reads CASSRTPDGSYEQYF. The CDR3 nucleotides are TGTGCCAGCAGTAGGACCCCCGACGGCTCCTACGAGCAGTACTTC.

This clone was seen once. The CDR3 DNA reads as TGTGCCAGCAGCTTTCTAGACTATGGCTACACCTTC. Residues: CASSFLDYGYTF. The chain employs TRBV5-8 and TRBJ1-2; D remains unclear. Looked up from germline, CDR1 is SGHTS and CDR2 is YDEGEE. This CDR3 has 12 residues. V was pared by 2 bases and J by 3 bases, with 5 bases between.

As for this clone: The sample holds other DNA sequences that translate to the same CDR3. The V gene is TRBV3-1 (or the pseudogene TRBV3-2), the J gene TRBJ1-1, with D unclear. V lost 0 bases, J lost 5 bases, and 4 bases lay in between. Germline CDR1 and CDR2: LGHDT and YNNKEL (reference sequence). This CDR3 contains 12 residues. The CDR3 DNA follows: TGTGCCAGCAGCCAAGAAGGAACTGAAGCTTTCTTT. This codes for CASSQEGTEAFF.

The chain carries TRBV7-8 and TRBJ1-4; unclear D gene. Germline V gene lookup returns CDR1 SGHVS and CDR2 FQNEAQ. With 5 bases removed from V and 7 bases from J, the gap between germline ends came to 8 bases. The CDR3 sequence is 12 residues long. This chain's CDR3 is CASSPEGEKLFF. The CDR3 nucleotides read TGTGCCAGCAGCCCCGAGGGTGAAAAACTGTTTTTT.

This clone was observed a single time. This chain joins TRBV29-1 and TRBJ2-7; possibly TRBD2 for D (6 bases). Germline V CDR1 and CDR2: SQVTM, ANQGSEA. Trimming stripped 6 bases from V and 3 bases from J, with 18 bases between. CDR3 length equals 14 residues. In nucleotides, the CDR3 is TGCAGCGTCCCTGCGGGGCAGAGTTTCTACGAGCAGTACTTC. It is translated as CSVPAGQSFYEQYF.